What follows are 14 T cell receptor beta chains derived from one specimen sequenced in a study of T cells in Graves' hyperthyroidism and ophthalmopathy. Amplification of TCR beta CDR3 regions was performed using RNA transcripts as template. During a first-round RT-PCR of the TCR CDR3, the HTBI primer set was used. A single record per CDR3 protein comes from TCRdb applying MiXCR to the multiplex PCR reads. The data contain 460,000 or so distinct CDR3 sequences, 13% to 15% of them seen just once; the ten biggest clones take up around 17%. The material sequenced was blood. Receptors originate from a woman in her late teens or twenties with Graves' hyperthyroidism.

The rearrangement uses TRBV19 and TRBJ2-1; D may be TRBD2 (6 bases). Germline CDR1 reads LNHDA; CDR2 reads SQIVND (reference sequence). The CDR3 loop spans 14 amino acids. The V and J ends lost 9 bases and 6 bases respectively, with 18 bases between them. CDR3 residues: CASSPGLSGNEQFF. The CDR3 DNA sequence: TGTGCCAGCAGCCCGGGACTGTCGGGCAATGAGCAGTTCTTC.

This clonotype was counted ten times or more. Here the CDR3 reads CASLLGLAVTGELFF. CDR3 sequence (DNA): TGTGCTAGTTTACTTGGACTAGCGGTCACCGGGGAGCTGTTTTTT. V is TRBV12-5 and J is TRBJ2-2; the match to TRBD2 covers 10 bases. The CDR3 runs 15 residues. CDR1 and CDR2 from the germline V gene are LGHNT and FRNRAP. With V trimmed by 8 bases and J by 4 bases, 7 bases remained unmatched.

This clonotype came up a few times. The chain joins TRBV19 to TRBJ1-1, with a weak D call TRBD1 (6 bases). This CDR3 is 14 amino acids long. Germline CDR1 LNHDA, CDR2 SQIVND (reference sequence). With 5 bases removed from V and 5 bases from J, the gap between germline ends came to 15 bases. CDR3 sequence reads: CASSGLGAGTEAFF. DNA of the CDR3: TGTGCCAGTAGTGGACTGGGGGCAGGGACTGAAGCTTTCTTT.

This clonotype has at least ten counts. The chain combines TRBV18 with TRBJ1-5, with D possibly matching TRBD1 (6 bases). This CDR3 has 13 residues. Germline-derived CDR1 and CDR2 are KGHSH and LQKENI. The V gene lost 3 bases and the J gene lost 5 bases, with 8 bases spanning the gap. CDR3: CASSPTGDQPQHF. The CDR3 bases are TGTGCCAGCTCACCGACAGGAGATCAGCCCCAGCATTTT. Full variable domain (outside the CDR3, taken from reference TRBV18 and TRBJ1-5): NAGVMQNPRHLVRRRGQEARLRCSPMKGHSHVYWYRQLPEEGLKFMVYLQKENIIDESGMPKERFSAEFPKEGPSILRIQQVVRGDSAAYFCASSPTGDQPQHFGDGTRLSIL.

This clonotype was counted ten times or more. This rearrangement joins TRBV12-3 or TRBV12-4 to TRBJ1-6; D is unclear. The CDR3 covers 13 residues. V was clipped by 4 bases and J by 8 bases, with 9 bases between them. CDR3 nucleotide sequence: TGTGCCAGCAGTTCTGGGCAGGATTCACCCCTCCACTTT. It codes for CASSSGQDSPLHF.

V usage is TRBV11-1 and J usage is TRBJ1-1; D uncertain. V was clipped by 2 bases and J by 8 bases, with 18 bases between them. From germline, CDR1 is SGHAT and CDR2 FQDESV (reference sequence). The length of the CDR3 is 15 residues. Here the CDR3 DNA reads TGTGCCAGCAGCTTATCCCCCCTTACGGTCACGGAAGCTTTCTTT. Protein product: CASSLSPLTVTEAFF.

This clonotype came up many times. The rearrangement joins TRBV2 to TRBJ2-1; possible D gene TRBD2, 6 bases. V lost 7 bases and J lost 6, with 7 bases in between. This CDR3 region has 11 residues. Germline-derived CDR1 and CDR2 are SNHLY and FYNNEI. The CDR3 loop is CASMGGNEQFF. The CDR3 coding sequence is TGTGCCAGCATGGGAGGCAATGAGCAGTTCTTC. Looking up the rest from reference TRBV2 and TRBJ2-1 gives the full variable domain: EPEVTQTPSHQVTQMGQEVILRCVPISNHLYFYWYRQILGQKVEFLVSFYNNEISEKSEIFDDQFSVERPDGSNFTLKIRSTKLEDSAMYFCASMGGNEQFFGPGTRLTVL.

The CDR3 DNA sequence: TGTGCCATCAGTCCTCTGGAGAGCTCCTACAATGAGCAGTTCTTC. Its protein product is CAISPLESSYNEQFF. The chain employs TRBV10-3 and TRBJ2-1; no clear D gene. Germline V gives CDR1 ENHRY, CDR2 SYGVKD. The CDR3 sequence is 15 residues long. The ends were cut back, 5 bases at V and 0 bases at J, with 11 bases in the middle.

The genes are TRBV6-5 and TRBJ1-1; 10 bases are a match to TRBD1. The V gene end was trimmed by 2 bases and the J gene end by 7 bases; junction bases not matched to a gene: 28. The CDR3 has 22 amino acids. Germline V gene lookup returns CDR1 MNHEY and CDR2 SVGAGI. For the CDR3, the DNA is TGTGCCAGCAGTTACCCCCTACGTCCGGGACAGGGGTACCCCGCCGGAGGGGGTGAAGCTTTCTTT. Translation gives CASSYPLRPGQGYPAGGGEAFF.

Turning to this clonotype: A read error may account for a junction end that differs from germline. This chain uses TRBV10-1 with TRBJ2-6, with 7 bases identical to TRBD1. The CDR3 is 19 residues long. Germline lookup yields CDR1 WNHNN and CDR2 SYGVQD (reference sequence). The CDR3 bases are TGCGCCAGCAGTGGAGGGACAGATGCAAGAAACCCTGGGACCAACGTCCTGACTTTC. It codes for CASSGGTDARNPGTNVLTF.

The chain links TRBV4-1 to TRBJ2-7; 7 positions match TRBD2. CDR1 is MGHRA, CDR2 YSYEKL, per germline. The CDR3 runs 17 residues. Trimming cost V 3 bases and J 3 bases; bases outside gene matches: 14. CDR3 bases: TGCGCCAGCAGCCACGTAAGGTCTAGCGGACATTACTACGAGCAGTACTTC. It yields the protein CASSHVRSSGHYYEQYF.

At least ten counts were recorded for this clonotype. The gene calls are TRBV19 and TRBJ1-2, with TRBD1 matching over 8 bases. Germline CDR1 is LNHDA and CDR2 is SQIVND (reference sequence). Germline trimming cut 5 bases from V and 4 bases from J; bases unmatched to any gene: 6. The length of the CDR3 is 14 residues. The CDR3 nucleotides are TGTGCCAGTAGTCCCGAGGACAGGGTCTATGGCTACACCTTC. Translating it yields CASSPEDRVYGYTF.

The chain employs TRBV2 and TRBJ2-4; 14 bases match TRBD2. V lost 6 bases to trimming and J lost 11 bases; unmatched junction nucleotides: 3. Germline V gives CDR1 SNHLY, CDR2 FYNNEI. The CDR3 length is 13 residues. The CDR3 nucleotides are TGTGCCAGCAGACCGGGACTAGCGGGAGTTCAGTACTTC. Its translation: CASRPGLAGVQYF.

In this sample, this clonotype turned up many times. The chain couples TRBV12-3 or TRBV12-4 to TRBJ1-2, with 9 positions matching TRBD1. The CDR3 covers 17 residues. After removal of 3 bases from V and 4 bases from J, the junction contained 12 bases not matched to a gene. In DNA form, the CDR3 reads TGTGCCAGCAGTTTCCGAACCTCCGGGACAGGGTCCTATGGCTACACCTTC. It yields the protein CASSFRTSGTGSYGYTF.